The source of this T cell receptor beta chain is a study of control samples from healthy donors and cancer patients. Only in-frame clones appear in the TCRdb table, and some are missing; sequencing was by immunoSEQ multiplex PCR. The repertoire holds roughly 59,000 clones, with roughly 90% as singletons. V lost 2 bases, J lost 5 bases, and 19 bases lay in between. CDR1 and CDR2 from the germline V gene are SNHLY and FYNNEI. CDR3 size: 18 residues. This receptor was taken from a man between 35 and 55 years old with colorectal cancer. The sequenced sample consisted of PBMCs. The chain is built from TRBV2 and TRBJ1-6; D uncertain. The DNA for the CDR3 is TGTGCCAGCAGTGAACTTTACAGTGCCATATTCAATAATTCACCCCTCCACTTT. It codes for CASSELYSAIFNNSPLHF.